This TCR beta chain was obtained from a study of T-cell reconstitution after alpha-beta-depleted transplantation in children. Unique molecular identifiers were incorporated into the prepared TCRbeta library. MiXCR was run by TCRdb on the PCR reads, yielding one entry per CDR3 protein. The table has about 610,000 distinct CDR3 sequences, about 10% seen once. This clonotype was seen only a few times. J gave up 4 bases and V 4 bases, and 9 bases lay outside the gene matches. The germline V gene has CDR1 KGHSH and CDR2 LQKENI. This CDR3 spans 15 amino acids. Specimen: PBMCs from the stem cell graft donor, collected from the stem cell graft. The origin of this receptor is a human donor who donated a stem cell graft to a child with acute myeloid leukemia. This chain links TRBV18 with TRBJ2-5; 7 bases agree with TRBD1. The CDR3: CASSQTGMNGETQYF. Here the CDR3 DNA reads TGTGCCAGCTCACAGACAGGGATGAATGGAGAGACCCAGTACTTC.